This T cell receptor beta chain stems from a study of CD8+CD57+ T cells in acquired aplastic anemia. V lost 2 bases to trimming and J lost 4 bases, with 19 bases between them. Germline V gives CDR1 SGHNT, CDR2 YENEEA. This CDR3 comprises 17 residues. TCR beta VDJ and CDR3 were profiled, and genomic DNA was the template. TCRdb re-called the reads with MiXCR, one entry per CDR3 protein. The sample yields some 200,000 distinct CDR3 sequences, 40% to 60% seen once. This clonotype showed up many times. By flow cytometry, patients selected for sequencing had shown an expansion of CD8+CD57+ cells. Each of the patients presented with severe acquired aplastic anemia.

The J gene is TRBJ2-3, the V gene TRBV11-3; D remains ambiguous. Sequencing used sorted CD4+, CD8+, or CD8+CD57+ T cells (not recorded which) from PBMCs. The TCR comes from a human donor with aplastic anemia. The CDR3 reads CASSLPVGGSRSDTQYF. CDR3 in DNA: TGTGCCAGCAGCTTACCCGTGGGTGGTTCGCGGTCAGATACGCAGTATTTT.